This TCR beta chain was recovered during a study of technical replicates of blood from a few donors (dated by TCRdb to 2016 to 2017). Library preparation employed the immunoSEQ multiplex PCR assay. The source is immuneACCESS, and TCRdb retained only in-frame sequences with V and J called. Part of the clones is not carried over; for the studies checked, unresolved V genes explain less than half of this, and the remainder is unexplained. The sample table contains around 56,000 clones; only one count was recorded for more than 90% of them. The top ten constitute roughly 3.1% of the sample. As concerns this clone: Its antigen remains unidentified. Qualities for individual bases were not recorded, and no much larger clone is one base off.

Sample: PBMCs. This sequence was found in a human donor in good health. Some clones in this sample may be carry-over from other donors' samples.

The CDR3: CASSPDRGGRTLHF. Read as DNA, the sequence is TGTGCCAGCTCACCAGATCGGGGGGGCAGGACCCTCCACTTT. This sequence uses TRBV18 and TRBJ1-6; TRBD1 is perhaps the D gene, given 6 matching bases. According to the germline V gene, CDR1 reads KGHSH and CDR2 reads LQKENI. The CDR3, cysteine through phenylalanine, is 14 amino acids long. Just CDR3 DNA is preserved here, 42 bases in frame from base 1. Trimming takes 2 bases from V and 14 bases from J, and the germline ends sit 16 bases apart. Reference TRBV18 and TRBJ1-6 proteins supply the regions before and after the CDR3; the full variable domain is: NAGVMQNPRHLVRRRGQEARLRCSPMKGHSHVYWYRQLPEEGLKFMVYLQKENIIDESGMPKERFSAEFPKEGPSILRIQQVVRGDSAAYFCASSPDRGGRTLHFGNGTRLTVT.